This TCR beta chain is from a study of OX40 agonist ivuxolimab in advanced cancers. Measured with immunoSEQ multiplex PCR; TCRdb has only the in-frame clones, and not every one. This sample has some 100,000 clones; around 93% occur once, and the top ten carry approximately 0.55%. CDR3 length: 11 residues. V was trimmed by 0 bases and J by 5 bases, leaving 5 bases between them. Per germline, CDR1 DFQATT and CDR2 SNEGSKA (reference sequence). The sequencing used CD4+ or CD8+ T cells sorted from blood, collected in a trial of the OX40 agonist ivuxolimab. This TCR was recovered from an adult with an advanced solid tumor such as melanoma, head and neck, liver or kidney cancer. The gene calls are TRBV20-1 and TRBJ2-7; D call uncertain. The CDR3 region has the DNA TGCAGTGCTAGAGACGCAAACGAGCAGTACTTC. Residues: CSARDANEQYF.